A selection of T cell receptor beta chains follows, all from one sample in a study of cytomegalovirus exposure and HLA in healthy donors. Profiled with immunoSEQ multiplex PCR; TCRdb holds only in-frame clones, not every one. The table shows 100,000 to 150,000 clones, with around 84% occurring only once. Material for sequencing was PBMCs. All receptors derive from a young woman in good health and CMV-seropositive. Both conserved end residues are part of each CDR3. The D gene is left open where the match is weak. Size tells how often a clone was seen (once, few, many) or the class of an expanded clone, and some rows leave it out.

CDR3 protein: CAISDPDRGPYEQYF; CDR3 DNA: TGTGCCATCAGTGACCCGGACAGGGGGCCGTACGAGCAGTACTTC; J gene: TRBJ2-7; D gene: TRBD1; V gene: TRBV10-3; clone size: .
CDR3 protein: CASSPTSSYEQYF; CDR3 DNA: TGTGCCAGTAGTCCCACCAGTTCCTACGAGCAGTACTTC; J gene: TRBJ2-7; D gene: .; V gene: TRBV19; clone size: few
CDR3 protein: CASSRGGSYNEQFF; CDR3 DNA: TGCGCCAGCAGCAGGGGGGGGTCCTACAATGAGCAGTTCTTC; J gene: TRBJ2-1; D gene: .; V gene: TRBV4-1; clone size: .
CDR3 protein: CASSLGRVTSTDTQYF; CDR3 DNA: TGTGCCAGCAGCTTAGGGAGAGTTACTAGCACAGATACGCAGTATTTT; J gene: TRBJ2-3; D gene: .; V gene: TRBV7-9; clone size: once
CDR3 protein: CASSSTGNTGELFF; CDR3 DNA: TGTGCCAGCAGCAGCACAGGGAACACCGGGGAGCTGTTTTTT; J gene: TRBJ2-2; D gene: .; V gene: TRBV11-2; clone size: .
CDR3 protein: CASSLDGGRGDETQYF; CDR3 DNA: TGTGCCAGCAGCTTGGACGGTGGGCGGGGGGACGAGACCCAGTACTTC; J gene: TRBJ2-5; D gene: TRBD2; V gene: TRBV5-4; clone size: .
CDR3 protein: CASSLVAGRNTGELFF; CDR3 DNA: TGCGCCAGCAGCTTGGTTGCGGGGAGAAACACCGGGGAGCTGTTTTTT; J gene: TRBJ2-2; D gene: .; V gene: TRBV5-1; clone size: .
CDR3 protein: CASRKDRVSKAGNTIYF; CDR3 DNA: TGCGCCAGCAGGAAGGACAGGGTAAGTAAGGCTGGAAACACCATATATTTT; J gene: TRBJ1-3; D gene: TRBD1; V gene: TRBV10-1; clone size: .
CDR3 protein: CASSLTGVGTEAFF; CDR3 DNA: TGTGCCAGCAGTTTAACAGGGGTAGGGACTGAAGCTTTCTTT; J gene: TRBJ1-1; D gene: TRBD1; V gene: TRBV28; clone size: .
CDR3 protein: CASKAGADTQYF; CDR3 DNA: TGTGCCAGCAAAGCGGGGGCAGATACGCAGTATTTT; J gene: TRBJ2-3; D gene: TRBD2; V gene: TRBV6-6; clone size: .
CDR3 protein: CASSTSGGRGETQYF; CDR3 DNA: TGTGCCAGCAGTACTAGCGGGGGACGGGGAGAGACCCAGTACTTC; J gene: TRBJ2-5; D gene: TRBD2; V gene: TRBV6-1; clone size: .
CDR3 protein: CASTRQDNLYGYTF; CDR3 DNA: TGTGCCAGCACAAGACAGGATAATCTTTATGGCTACACCTTC; J gene: TRBJ1-2; D gene: .; V gene: TRBV7-2; clone size: .
CDR3 protein: CAQDSNYGYTF; CDR3 DNA: TGTGCCCAGGACAGTAACTATGGCTACACCTTC; J gene: TRBJ1-2; D gene: .; V gene: TRBV2; clone size: .
CDR3 protein: CSVEVSNRGDTQYF; CDR3 DNA: TGCAGCGTTGAAGTCTCTAATAGAGGAGATACGCAGTATTTT; J gene: TRBJ2-3; D gene: .; V gene: TRBV29-1; clone size: .
CDR3 protein: CASSSGQGATNEKLFF; CDR3 DNA: TGTGCCAGCAGTTCAGGACAGGGTGCAACTAATGAAAAACTGTTTTTT; J gene: TRBJ1-4; D gene: TRBD1; V gene: TRBV2; clone size: .
CDR3 protein: CASSFLGRVGETQYF; CDR3 DNA: TGTGCCAGCAGTTTCCTCGGGCGGGTAGGCGAGACCCAGTACTTC; J gene: TRBJ2-5; D gene: .; V gene: TRBV27; clone size: .
CDR3 protein: CASSQAGGSNTQYF; CDR3 DNA: TGTGCCAGCAGCCAAGCGGGGGGGTCGAATACGCAGTATTTT; J gene: TRBJ2-3; D gene: TRBD2; V gene: TRBV4-2; clone size: .
CDR3 protein: CASSDGHAGGTVDTQYF; CDR3 DNA: TGTGCCAGCAGTGACGGTCACGCGGGGGGGACGGTAGATACGCAGTATTTT; J gene: TRBJ2-3; D gene: TRBD2; V gene: TRBV6-4; clone size: .
CDR3 protein: CASRPDSSYTDTQYF; CDR3 DNA: TGTGCCAGCAGACCTGACAGCTCCTACACAGATACGCAGTATTTT; J gene: TRBJ2-3; D gene: .; V gene: TRBV7-9; clone size: .
CDR3 protein: CASSQGSYEQYF; CDR3 DNA: TGTGCCAGCAGTCAGGGGTCCTACGAGCAGTACTTC; J gene: TRBJ2-7; D gene: .; V gene: TRBV25-1; clone size: few